The TCR beta chain under discussion was sequenced for a study of T-cell reconstitution after alpha-beta-depleted transplantation in children. Unique molecular identifiers featured in how the TCRbeta library was prepared. TCRdb reprocessed the PCR reads via MiXCR and lists one record per CDR3 protein. The sample has more than 120,000 distinct CDR3 sequences, roughly 8.8% seen once. The sequencing used PBMCs, mostly from graft donor cells, collected 180 days after TCRalphabeta/CD19-depleted stem cell transplant. This clonotype originated in a female patient aged 2-10 years who had a stem cell transplant for congenital amegakaryocytic thrombocytopenia, so the T cells may come from the graft donor.

The CDR3 bases are TGTGCCTGGAGTGTACAGGGGGCAAGGAGTGAAAAACTGTTTTTT. Translating gives CAWSVQGARSEKLFF. The chain carries TRBV30 and TRBJ1-4, with 9 bases identical to TRBD1. This CDR3 region has 15 residues. Germline lookup yields CDR1 GTSNPN and CDR2 SVGIG (reference sequence). J lost 7 bases, V lost 0 bases, and 6 bases had no gene match.